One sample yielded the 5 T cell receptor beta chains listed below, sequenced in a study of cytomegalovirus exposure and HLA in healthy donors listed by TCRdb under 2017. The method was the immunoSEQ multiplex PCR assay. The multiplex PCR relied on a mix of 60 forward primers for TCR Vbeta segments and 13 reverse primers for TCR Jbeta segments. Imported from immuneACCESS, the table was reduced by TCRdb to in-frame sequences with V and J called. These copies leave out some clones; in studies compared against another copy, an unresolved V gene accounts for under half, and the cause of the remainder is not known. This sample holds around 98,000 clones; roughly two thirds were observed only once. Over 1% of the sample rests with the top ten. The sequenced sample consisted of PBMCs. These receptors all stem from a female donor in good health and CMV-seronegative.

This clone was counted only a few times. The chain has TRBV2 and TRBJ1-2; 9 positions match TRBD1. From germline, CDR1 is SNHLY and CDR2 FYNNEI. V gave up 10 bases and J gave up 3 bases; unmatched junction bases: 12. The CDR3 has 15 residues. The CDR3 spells CAISTQGAADYGYTF. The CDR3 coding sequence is TGTGCCATATCAACACAGGGGGCGGCGGACTATGGCTACACCTTC.

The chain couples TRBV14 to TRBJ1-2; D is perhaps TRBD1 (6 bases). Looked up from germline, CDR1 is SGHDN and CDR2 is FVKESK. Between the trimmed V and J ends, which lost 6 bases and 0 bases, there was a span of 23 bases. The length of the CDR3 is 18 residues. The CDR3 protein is CASSLSRGGTNTNYGYTF. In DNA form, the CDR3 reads TGTGCCAGCAGTCTCTCCCGAGGTGGGACAAATACTAACTATGGCTACACCTTC.

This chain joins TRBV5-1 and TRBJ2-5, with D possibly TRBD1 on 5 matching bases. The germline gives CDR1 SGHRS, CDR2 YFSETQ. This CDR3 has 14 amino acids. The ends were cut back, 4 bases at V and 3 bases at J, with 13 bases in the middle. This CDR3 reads CASSPTGAKETQYF. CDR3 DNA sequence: TGCGCCAGCAGCCCCACAGGAGCTAAAGAGACCCAGTACTTC.

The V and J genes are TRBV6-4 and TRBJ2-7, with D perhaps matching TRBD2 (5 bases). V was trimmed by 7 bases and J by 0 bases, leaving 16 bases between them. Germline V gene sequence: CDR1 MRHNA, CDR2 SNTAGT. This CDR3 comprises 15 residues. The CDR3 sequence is CASTLRRDYSYEQYF. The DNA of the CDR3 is TGTGCCAGCACCCTCCGCCGCGACTACTCCTACGAGCAGTACTTC.

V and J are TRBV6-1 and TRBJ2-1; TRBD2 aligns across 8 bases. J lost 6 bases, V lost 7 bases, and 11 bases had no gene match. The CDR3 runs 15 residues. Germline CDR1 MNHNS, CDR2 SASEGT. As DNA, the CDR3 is TGTGCCAGCACCTCCCTGGCGGGGGGACTCAATGAGCAGTTCTTC. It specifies CASTSLAGGLNEQFF.